This T cell receptor (beta chain) comes out of a study of control samples from healthy donors and cancer patients. The CDR3 has 16 residues. Germline assignment: CDR1 ENHRY and CDR2 SYGVKD. Trimming at V came to 7 bases and at J to 0 bases, leaving 5 bases not matched to a gene. Clones were read by immunoSEQ multiplex PCR, and TCRdb kept only the in-frame ones, dropping some. The data contain under 150,000 clones, approximately 93% of them singletons. The TCR was taken from a man aged 25 to 40 in good health. The sample taken for sequencing was blood. The chain has TRBV10-3 and TRBJ2-6, with 8 bases lining up with TRBD1. The CDR3, as DNA: TGTGCCATCACCGGGACAGGCCGCTCTGGGGCCAACGTCCTGACTTTC. This codes for CAITGTGRSGANVLTF.